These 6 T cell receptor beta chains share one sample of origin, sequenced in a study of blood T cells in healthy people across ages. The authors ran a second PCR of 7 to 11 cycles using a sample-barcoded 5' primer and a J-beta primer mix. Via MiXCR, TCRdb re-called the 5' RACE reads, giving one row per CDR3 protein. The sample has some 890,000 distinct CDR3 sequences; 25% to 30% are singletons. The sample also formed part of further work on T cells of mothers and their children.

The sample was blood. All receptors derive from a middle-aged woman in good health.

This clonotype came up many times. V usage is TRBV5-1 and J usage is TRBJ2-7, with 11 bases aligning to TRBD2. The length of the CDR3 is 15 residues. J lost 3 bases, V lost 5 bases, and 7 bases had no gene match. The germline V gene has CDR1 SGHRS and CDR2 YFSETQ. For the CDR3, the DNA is TGCGCCAGCAGGGAGGGACTAGCGGATGTCTACGAGCAGTACTTC. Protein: CASREGLADVYEQYF.

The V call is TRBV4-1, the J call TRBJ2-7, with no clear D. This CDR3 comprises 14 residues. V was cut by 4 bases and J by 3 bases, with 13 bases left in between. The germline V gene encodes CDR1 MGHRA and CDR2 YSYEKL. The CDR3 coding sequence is TGCGCCAGCAGCCCGGACCCAGCTTTCTACGAGCAGTACTTC. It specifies CASSPDPAFYEQYF.

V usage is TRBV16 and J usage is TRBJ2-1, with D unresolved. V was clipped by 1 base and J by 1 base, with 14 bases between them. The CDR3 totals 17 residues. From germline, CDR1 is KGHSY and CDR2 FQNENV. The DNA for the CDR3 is TGTGCCAGCAGCCAATTGGGCGCACAGAGGTCCTACAATGAGCAGTTCTTC. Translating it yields CASSQLGAQRSYNEQFF.

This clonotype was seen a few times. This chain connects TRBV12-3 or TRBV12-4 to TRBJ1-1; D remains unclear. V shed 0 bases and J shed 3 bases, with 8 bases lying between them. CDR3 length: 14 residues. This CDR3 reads CASSLAGPDTEAFF. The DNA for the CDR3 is TGTGCCAGCAGTTTAGCAGGGCCTGACACTGAAGCTTTCTTT.

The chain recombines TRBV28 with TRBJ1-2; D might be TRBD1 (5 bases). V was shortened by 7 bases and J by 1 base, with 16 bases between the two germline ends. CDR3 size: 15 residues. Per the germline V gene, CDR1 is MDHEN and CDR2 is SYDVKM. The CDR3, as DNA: TGTGCCAGCATTCCACAGCGGGGGATTAACTATGGCTACACCTTC. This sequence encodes CASIPQRGINYGYTF.

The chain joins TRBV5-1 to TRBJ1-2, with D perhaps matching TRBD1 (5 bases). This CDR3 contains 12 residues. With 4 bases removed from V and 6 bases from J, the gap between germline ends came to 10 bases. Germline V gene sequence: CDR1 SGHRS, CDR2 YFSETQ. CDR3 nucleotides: TGCGCCAGCAGCCCAGGGAGTAATGGCTACACCTTC. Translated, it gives CASSPGSNGYTF.